Given below is one T cell receptor (beta chain) in context. What it binds is unknown. Germline assignment: CDR1 GTSNPN and CDR2 SVGIG (reference sequence). Trimming took 0 bases from V and 7 from J, leaving 10 bases between them. This CDR3 spans 13 amino acids. The data derive from a study of T cell responses to AZD1222 COVID-19 vaccine. Regarding the study as a whole: Baseline testing showed seropositivity in only a handful of AZD1222 recipients. White British people made up most donors, females outnumbered males, and clonal diversity was possibly underestimated. Sampling captured repertoires only after the peak T cell response.

Both about-4-week and about-12-week second-dose recipients were combined. Clones were read by immunoSEQ multiplex PCR, and TCRdb kept only the in-frame ones, dropping some. The sample lists 180,000 or so clones; about 93% were seen once. V and J are TRBV30 and TRBJ1-5; a possible D gene is TRBD1 (5 bases). This clonotype was obtained from an adult who received the AZD1222 COVID-19 vaccine. This sample comprised peripheral blood, obtained 28 days after the second AZD1222 dose. Here the CDR3 DNA reads TGTGCCTGGAGTGTAAGGGGTCGCCAGCCCCAGCATTTT. Amino acid sequence: CAWSVRGRQPQHF.